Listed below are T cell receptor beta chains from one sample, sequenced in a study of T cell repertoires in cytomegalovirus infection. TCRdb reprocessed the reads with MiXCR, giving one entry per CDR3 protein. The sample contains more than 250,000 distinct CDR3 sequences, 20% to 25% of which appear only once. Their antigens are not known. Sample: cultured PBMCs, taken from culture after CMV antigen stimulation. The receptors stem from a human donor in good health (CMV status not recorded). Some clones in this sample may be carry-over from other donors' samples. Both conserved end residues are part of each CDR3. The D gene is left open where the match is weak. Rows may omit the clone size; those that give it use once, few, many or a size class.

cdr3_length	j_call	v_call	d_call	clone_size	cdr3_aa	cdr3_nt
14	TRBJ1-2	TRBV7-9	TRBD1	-	CASSLETGWDGYTF	TGTGCCAGCAGCTTAGAGACAGGGTGGGATGGCTACACCTTC
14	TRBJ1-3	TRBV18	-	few	CASSFGQTGNTIYF	TGTGCCAGCTCGTTTGGACAGACTGGAAACACCATATATTTT
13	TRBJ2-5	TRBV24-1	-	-	CATSEGSQETQYF	TGTGCCACCAGTGAAGGCAGCCAAGAGACCCAGTACTTC
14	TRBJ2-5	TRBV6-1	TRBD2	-	CASSSGRGGETQYF	TGTGCCAGCAGCAGCGGGAGGGGGGGGGAGACCCAGTACTTC
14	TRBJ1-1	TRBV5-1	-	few	CASSLGGQNTEAFF	TGCGCCAGCAGCTTGGGAGGACAGAACACTGAAGCTTTCTTT
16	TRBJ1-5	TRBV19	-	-	CASSLQGRLGDQPQHF	TGTGCCAGTAGTCTCCAAGGACGCCTGGGGGATCAGCCCCAGCATTTT
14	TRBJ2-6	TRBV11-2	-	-	CASSYNRGANVLTF	TGTGCCAGCAGCTACAACCGAGGGGCCAACGTCCTGACTTTC
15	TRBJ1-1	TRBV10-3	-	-	CAISESVGVGTEAFF	TGTGCCATCAGTGAGTCGGTGGGGGTGGGGACTGAAGCTTTCTTT
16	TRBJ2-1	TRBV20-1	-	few	CSATNPLRRENNEQFF	TGCAGTGCTACCAATCCCCTCCGTCGGGAAAACAATGAGCAGTTCTTC
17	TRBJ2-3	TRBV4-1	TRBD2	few	CASSRGSRLADTDTQYF	TGCGCCAGCAGCCGGGGGAGCCGGCTAGCGGACACAGATACGCAGTATTTT
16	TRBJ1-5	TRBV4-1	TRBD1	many	CASSQDPGTGGQPQHF	TGCGCCAGCAGCCAAGATCCCGGGACAGGGGGTCAGCCCCAGCATTTT
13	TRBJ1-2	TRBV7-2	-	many	CASSPGATYGYTF	TGTGCCAGCAGCCCAGGGGCCACCTATGGCTACACCTTC
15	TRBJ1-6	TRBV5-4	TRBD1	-	CASSFLGGTRAPLHF	TGTGCCAGCAGCTTTTTAGGGGGCACCAGGGCGCCCCTCCACTTT
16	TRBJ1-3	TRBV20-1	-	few	CSARGSGRTSGNTIYF	TGCAGTGCTAGAGGGTCCGGACGCACCTCTGGAAACACCATATATTTT
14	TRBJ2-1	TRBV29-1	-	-	CSVVLLSSYNEQFF	TGCAGCGTTGTGCTATTGAGCTCCTACAATGAGCAGTTCTTC
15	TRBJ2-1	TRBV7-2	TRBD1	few	CASSLGGQGAVEQFF	TGTGCCAGCAGCTTAGGAGGACAGGGGGCGGTTGAGCAGTTCTTC
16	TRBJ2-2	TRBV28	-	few	CASTPSGVANTGELFF	TGTGCCAGCACCCCGTCAGGCGTAGCGAACACCGGGGAGCTGTTTTTT
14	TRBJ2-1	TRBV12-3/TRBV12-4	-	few	CASSPSIAYNEQFF	TGTGCCAGCAGTCCAAGCATTGCCTACAATGAGCAGTTCTTC
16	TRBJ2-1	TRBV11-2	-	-	CASSVIPGLNYNEQFF	TGTGCCAGCAGCGTCATCCCGGGACTCAACTACAATGAGCAGTTCTTC
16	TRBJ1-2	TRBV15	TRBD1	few	CATSRDHGTGHYGYTF	TGTGCCACCAGCAGAGATCACGGGACAGGCCACTATGGCTACACCTTC
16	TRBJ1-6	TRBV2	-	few	CASSVGRETYNSPLHF	TGTGCCAGCAGTGTTGGGAGGGAGACCTATAATTCACCCCTCCACTTT
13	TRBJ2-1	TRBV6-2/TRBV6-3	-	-	CASTRGGVNEQFF	TGTGCCAGCACCCGAGGCGGAGTGAATGAGCAGTTCTTC
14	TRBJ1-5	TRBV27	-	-	CASARGQSDQPQHF	TGTGCCAGCGCCCGGGGCCAGTCGGATCAGCCCCAGCATTTT
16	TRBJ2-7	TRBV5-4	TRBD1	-	CASSSAPKGQGYEQYF	TGTGCCAGCAGCTCTGCGCCTAAGGGACAGGGCTACGAGCAGTACTTC
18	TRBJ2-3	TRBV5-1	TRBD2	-	CASSSQPASGRAPDTQYF	TGCGCCAGCAGCTCACAACCGGCTAGCGGGAGGGCCCCAGATACGCAGTATTTT
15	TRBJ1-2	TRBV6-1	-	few	CASNSMGGSDIGYTF	TGTGCCAGCAACTCGATGGGGGGATCGGATATCGGCTACACCTTC
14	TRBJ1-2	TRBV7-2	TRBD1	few	CASSLDPTGNGYTF	TGTGCCAGCAGCTTAGACCCGACAGGGAACGGCTACACCTTC
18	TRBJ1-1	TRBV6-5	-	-	CASSYSMLAGDRNTEAFF	TGTGCCAGCAGTTACTCGATGTTAGCGGGGGATAGGAACACTGAAGCTTTCTTT
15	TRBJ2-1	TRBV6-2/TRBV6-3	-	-	CASSYFERAYNEQFF	TGTGCCAGCAGTTACTTTGAGAGGGCCTACAATGAGCAGTTCTTC
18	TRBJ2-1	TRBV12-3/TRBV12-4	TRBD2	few	CASSLTPSGRASYNEQFF	TGTGCCAGCAGTTTAACCCCTAGCGGGAGGGCCTCCTACAATGAGCAGTTCTTC
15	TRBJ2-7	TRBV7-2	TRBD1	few	CASSLGGQGILEQYF	TGTGCCAGCAGCTTAGGGGGACAGGGCATTCTGGAGCAGTACTTC
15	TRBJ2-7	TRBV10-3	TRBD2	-	CAISDGTSGAYEQYF	TGTGCCATCAGTGACGGGACTAGCGGGGCCTACGAGCAGTACTTC
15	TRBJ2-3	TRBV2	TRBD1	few	CASSAGTGLSDTQYF	TGTGCCAGCAGCGCCGGGACAGGGTTGTCAGATACGCAGTATTTT